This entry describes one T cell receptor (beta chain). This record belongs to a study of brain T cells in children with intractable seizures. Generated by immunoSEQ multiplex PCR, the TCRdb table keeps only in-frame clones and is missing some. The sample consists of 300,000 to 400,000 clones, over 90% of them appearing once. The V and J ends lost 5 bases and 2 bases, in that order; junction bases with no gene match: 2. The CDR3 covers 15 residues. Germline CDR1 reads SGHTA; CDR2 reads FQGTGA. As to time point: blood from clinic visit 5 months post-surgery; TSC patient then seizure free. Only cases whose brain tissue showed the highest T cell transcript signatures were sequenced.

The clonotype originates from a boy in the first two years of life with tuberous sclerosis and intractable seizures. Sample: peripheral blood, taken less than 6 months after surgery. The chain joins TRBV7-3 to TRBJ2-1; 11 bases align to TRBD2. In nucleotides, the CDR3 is TGTGCCAGCAGCCTGACTAGCGGGACCTACAATGAGCAGTTCTTC. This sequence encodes CASSLTSGTYNEQFF.